What follows is one T cell receptor beta chain and its context. Its antigen is as yet unknown. The data are from a study of response to subunit inactivated influenza vaccine. The study, taken as a whole, reports: Only a handful of new T cells, the authors suggested, are recruited with each seasonal influenza vaccination.

V was pared by 5 bases and J by 8 bases, with 12 bases of the junction left unmatched. The CDR3 covers 15 residues. The germline V gene has CDR1 MNHEY and CDR2 SVGEGT. A single record per CDR3 protein comes from TCRdb applying MiXCR to the RT-PCR reads. The table lists approximately 730,000 distinct CDR3 sequences, 11% to 15% of them singletons. Sequenced here: PBMCs from blood, sampled around 14 days before vaccination. The rearrangement links TRBV6-2 or TRBV6-3 to TRBJ2-1; 7 bases match TRBD2. The source is a man aged 45-65 years who received an inactivated influenza vaccine. Here the CDR3 reads CASSPLGREFDEQFF. CDR3 coding DNA: TGTGCCAGCAGTCCCCTGGGGCGGGAGTTCGATGAGCAGTTCTTC.